This TCR beta chain was recovered during a study of T cell changes during pregnancy in multiple sclerosis. This table comes from immunoSEQ multiplex PCR, and its TCRdb copy is limited to in-frame clones, with some not included. The sample lists tens of thousands of clones; almost 97% were seen once. The ends lost 5 bases at V and 0 bases at J; junction bases unmatched: 7. The CDR3 is 16 residues long. Per germline, CDR1 SEHNR and CDR2 FQNEAQ (reference sequence). The chain joins TRBV7-9 to TRBJ2-4, with TRBD2 matching 7 bases. This TCR came from a female donor with multiple sclerosis, enrolled in a pregnancy study. The sequencing used CD8+ T cells from peripheral blood mononuclear cells, collected after pregnancy. This chain's CDR3 is CASSPTSGKAKNIQYF. CDR3 nucleotides: TGTGCCAGCAGCCCCACGAGCGGGAAAGCCAAAAACATTCAGTACTTC.